This entry lists 9 T cell receptor beta chains sequenced from one sample in a study of STAT3 mutations in large granular lymphocyte leukemia. Study-wide points: At least one immunodominant TCR beta clonotype appeared in every T-cell large granular lymphocyte leukemia patient.

Sequencing used immunoSEQ multiplex PCR; TCRdb keeps in-frame clones, though not all of them. The sample records over 3,000 clones, roughly two fifths being singletons. No antigen is known for these receptors. The sequenced material came from peripheral blood mononuclear cells. These receptor sequences come from a man in his 60s with T-cell large granular lymphocyte leukemia. Some clones in this sample may be carry-over from other donors' samples.

V usage is TRBV27 and J usage is TRBJ1-2; D possibly corresponds to TRBD1 (6 bases). Germline V gene sequence: CDR1 MNHEY, CDR2 SMNVEV (reference sequence). The germline V and J ends were trimmed by 5 bases and 3 bases, with 13 bases remaining between them. CDR3 size: 14 residues. The CDR3 spells CASSRRGDYYGYTF. CDR3 sequence (DNA): TGTGCCAGCAGTCGGAGGGGGGACTACTATGGCTACACCTTC.

This clone came up a few times. The J gene is TRBJ1-2, the V gene TRBV5-4; D not certain. Trimming cost V 5 bases and J 8 bases, with 13 bases left between them. The CDR3 runs to 12 residues. The V gene's germline CDR1 is SGHNT and CDR2 YYREEE (reference sequence). CDR3 in amino acids: CASSRDTGGYTF. The CDR3 DNA reads TGTGCCAGCAGTAGGGATACGGGCGGCTACACCTTC.

This clone has a handful of counts. The chain recombines TRBV29-1 with TRBJ1-5; 10 bases align to TRBD1. Germline-derived CDR1 and CDR2 are SQVTM and ANQGSEA. V was pared by 4 bases and J by 6 bases, with 3 bases of the junction left unmatched. This CDR3 has 13 residues. For the CDR3, the DNA is TGCAGCGTTGGGGACAGGGGCTCTCAGCCCCAGCATTTT. Its translation: CSVGDRGSQPQHF.

V is TRBV5-4 and J is TRBJ2-1; D is uncertain. The CDR3 runs 11 residues. Germline V gene data show CDR1 as SGHNT and CDR2 as YYREEE (reference sequence). V was trimmed by 4 bases and J by 6 bases, leaving 5 bases between them. CDR3 nucleotides: TGTGCCAGCAGCGGGATCAATGAGCAGTTCTTC. Its translation: CASSGINEQFF.

This CDR3 reads CASSGDTYEQYV. CDR3 nucleotides: TGTGCCAGCTCAGGTGACACCTACGAGCAGTACGTC. The rearrangement joins TRBV21-1 to TRBJ2-7; the D call of TRBD1 is as the table states it, not checked on the DNA. TRBV21-1 is classified as a pseudogene. This CDR3 contains 12 residues.

This clone came up a few times. V gene TRBV5-6 combines with J gene TRBJ1-2; D gene unclear. The CDR3 totals 13 residues. V gave up 5 bases and J gave up 8 bases, with 16 bases separating them. The germline gives CDR1 SGHDT, CDR2 YYEEEE. The CDR3 is CASRGNLDWGYTF. The CDR3, as DNA: TGTGCCAGCAGAGGGAACTTGGATTGGGGCTACACCTTC.

This clone appeared a few times. The rearrangement uses TRBV5-1 and TRBJ2-7; D remains unclear. The CDR3 loop spans 13 amino acids. The V end was cut by 0 bases, the J end by 4 bases, with 8 bases between. Germline CDR1 SGHRS, CDR2 YFSETQ. CDR3 DNA: TGCGCCAGCAGCTTGGCTCCTGAGTACGAGCAGTACGTC. Translation gives CASSLAPEYEQYV.

The genes are TRBV5-1 and TRBJ2-3; D is unclear. In germline, CDR1 is SGHRS, CDR2 YFSETQ. V was clipped by 7 bases and J by 3 bases, with 9 bases between them. CDR3 length: 12 amino acids. The chain's CDR3 is CASGSRTDTQYF. In DNA form, the CDR3 reads TGCGCCAGCGGAAGTCGAACAGATACGCAGTATTTT.

The chain combines TRBV30 with TRBJ1-1; 7 nucleotides line up with TRBD1. The trim removed 0 bases at V and 5 bases at J, leaving 3 bases unmatched. In germline, CDR1 is GTSNPN, CDR2 SVGIG (reference sequence). The CDR3 runs 13 residues. CDR3 sequence (DNA): TGTGCCTGGAGTGTAAAGGGGGCAACTGAAGCTTTCTTT. Translation: CAWSVKGATEAFF. Based on the CDR3 plus reference TRBV30 and TRBJ1-1, the full variable domain is SQTIHQWPATLVQPVGSPLSLECTVEGTSNPNLYWYRQAAGRGLQLLFYSVGIGQISSEVPQNLSASRPQDRQFILSSKKLLLSDSGFYLCAWSVKGATEAFFGQGTRLTVV.